A selection of T cell receptor beta chains follows, all from one sample in a study of metastatic and nonmetastatic thyroid tumors. TCRdb reassembled clones from the PCR reads with MiXCR. In the table there are about 45,000 clones, more than 3% of which are singletons. The sample was blood. These receptors originate from a female donor with papillary thyroid cancer or a benign thyroid nodule (not recorded which). Some clones in this sample may be carry-over from other donors' samples. Both conserved end residues are part of each CDR3. The order of the fields is V gene, J gene, clone size, D gene, CDR3 protein, CDR3 DNA. D genes are given only for firm matches. Clone sizes are given selectively: once, few, many, or a class where the clone is expanded.

TRBV27	TRBJ2-3	many	NA	CASSPLDRSDTQYF	TGTGCCAGCAGTCCATTGGACAGATCAGATACGCAGTATTTT
TRBV28	TRBJ2-7	many	NA	CASSNRYEQYF	TGTGCCAGCTCCAACAGGTACGAGCAGTACTTC
TRBV7-8	TRBJ2-5	many	NA	CASSLGYLSRGGIQETQYF	TGTGCCAGCAGCTTAGGGTACCTCTCAAGGGGAGGAATCCAAGAGACCCAGTACTTC
TRBV29-1	TRBJ2-3	many	NA	CSVSGTSDTQYF	TGCAGCGTTAGTGGGACATCCGATACGCAGTATTTT
TRBV5-6	TRBJ2-5	many	TRBD1	CASSFDETGSRTQYF	TGTGCCAGCAGCTTCGACGAGACAGGGTCTCGGACCCAGTACTTC
TRBV15	TRBJ2-7	few	TRBD2	CATSTPSGSSYEQYF	TGTGCCACCAGCACCCCGAGCGGGAGCTCCTACGAGCAGTACTTC
TRBV30	TRBJ1-5	many	NA	CAWSPAGQPQHF	TGTGCCTGGAGTCCTGCAGGTCAGCCCCAGCATTTT
TRBV12-3/TRBV12-4	TRBJ1-2	NA	NA	CASSSIDGYGYTF	TGTGCCAGCAGTTCTATAGATGGCTATGGCTACACCTTC
TRBV28	TRBJ2-6	many	NA	CASSFLLGRANVLTF	TGTGCCAGCAGTTTTTTGTTGGGAAGGGCCAACGTCCTGACTTTC
TRBV10-2	TRBJ1-1	many	NA	CASSEALNTEAFF	TGCGCCAGCAGTGAAGCACTTAACACTGAAGCTTTCTTT